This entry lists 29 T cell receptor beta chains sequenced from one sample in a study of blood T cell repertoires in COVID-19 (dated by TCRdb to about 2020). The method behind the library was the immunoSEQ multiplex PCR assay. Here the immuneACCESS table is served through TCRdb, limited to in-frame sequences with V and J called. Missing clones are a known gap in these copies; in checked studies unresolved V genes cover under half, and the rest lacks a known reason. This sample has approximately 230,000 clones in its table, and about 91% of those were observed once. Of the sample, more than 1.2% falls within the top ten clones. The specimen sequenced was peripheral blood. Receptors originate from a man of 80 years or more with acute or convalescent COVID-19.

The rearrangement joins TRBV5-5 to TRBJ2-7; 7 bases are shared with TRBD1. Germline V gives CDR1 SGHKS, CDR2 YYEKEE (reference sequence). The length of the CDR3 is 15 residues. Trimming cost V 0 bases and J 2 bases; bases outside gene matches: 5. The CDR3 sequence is CASSLADRPTYEQYF. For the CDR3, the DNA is TGTGCCAGCAGCTTGGCGGACAGGCCTACCTACGAGCAGTACTTC.

The CDR3 spells CASSSRTPPYNEQFF. CDR3 bases: TGTGCCAGCAGTTCCCGGACACCTCCGTACAATGAGCAGTTCTTC. This chain links TRBV28 with TRBJ2-1; maybe TRBD1 (5 bases). Germline CDR1 reads MDHEN; CDR2 reads SYDVKM. V gave up 4 bases and J gave up 4 bases, with 14 bases separating them. The CDR3 sequence is 15 residues long.

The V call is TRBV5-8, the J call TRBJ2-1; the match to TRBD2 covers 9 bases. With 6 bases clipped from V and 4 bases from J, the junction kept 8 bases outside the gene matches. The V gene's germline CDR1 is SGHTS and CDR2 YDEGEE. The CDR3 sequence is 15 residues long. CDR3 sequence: CASIPTSGGYNEQFF. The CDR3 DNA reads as TGTGCCAGCATCCCGACTAGCGGAGGGTACAATGAGCAGTTCTTC.

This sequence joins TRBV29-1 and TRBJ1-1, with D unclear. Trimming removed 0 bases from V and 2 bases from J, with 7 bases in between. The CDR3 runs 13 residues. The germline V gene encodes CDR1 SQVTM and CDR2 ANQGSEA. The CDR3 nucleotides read TGCAGCGTTGAAGAGGGCAGAAACACTGAAGCTTTCTTT. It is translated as CSVEEGRNTEAFF.

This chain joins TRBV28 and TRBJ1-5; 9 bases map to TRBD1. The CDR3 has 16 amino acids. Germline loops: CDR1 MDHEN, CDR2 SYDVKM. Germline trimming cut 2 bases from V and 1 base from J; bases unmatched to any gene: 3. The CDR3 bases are TGTGCCAGCAGTTTAATAGGACAGGGGAGCAATCAGCCCCAGCATTTT. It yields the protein CASSLIGQGSNQPQHF.

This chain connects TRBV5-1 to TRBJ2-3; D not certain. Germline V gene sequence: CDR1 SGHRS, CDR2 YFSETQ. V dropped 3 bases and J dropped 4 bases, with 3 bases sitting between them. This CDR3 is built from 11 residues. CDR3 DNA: TGCGCCAGCAGCTCAGCAGATACGCAGTATTTT. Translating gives CASSSADTQYF.

The CDR3 nucleotides are TGTGCCAGCAGCGAACAGACAGGGCTTAGCTATGGCTACACCTTC. Protein product: CASSEQTGLSYGYTF. The chain is built from TRBV7-2 and TRBJ1-2; 7 bases map to TRBD1. Germline CDR1 is SGHTA and CDR2 is FQGNSA. With 5 bases clipped from V and 4 bases from J, the junction kept 10 bases outside the gene matches. This CDR3 spans 15 amino acids.

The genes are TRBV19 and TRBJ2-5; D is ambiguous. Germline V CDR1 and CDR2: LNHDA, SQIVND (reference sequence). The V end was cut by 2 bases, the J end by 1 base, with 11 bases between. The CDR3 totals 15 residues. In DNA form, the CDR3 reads TGTGCCAGTAGTATATTGGCAGGTCCCCAAGAGACCCAGTACTTC. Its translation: CASSILAGPQETQYF.

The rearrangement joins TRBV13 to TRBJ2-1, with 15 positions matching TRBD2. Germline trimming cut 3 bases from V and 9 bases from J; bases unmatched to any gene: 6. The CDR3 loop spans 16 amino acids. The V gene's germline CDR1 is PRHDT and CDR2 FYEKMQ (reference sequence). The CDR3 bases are TGTGCCAGCAGCTTCTGGACTAGCGGGAGGGCCGGTGAGCAGTTCTTC. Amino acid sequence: CASSFWTSGRAGEQFF.

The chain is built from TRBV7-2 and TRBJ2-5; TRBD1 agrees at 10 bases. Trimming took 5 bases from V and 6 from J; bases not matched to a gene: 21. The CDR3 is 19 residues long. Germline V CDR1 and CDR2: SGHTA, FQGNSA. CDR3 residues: CASSQLLSPGQGIPKTQYF. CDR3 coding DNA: TGTGCCAGCAGCCAACTACTCTCCCCGGGACAGGGGATACCAAAGACCCAGTACTTC.

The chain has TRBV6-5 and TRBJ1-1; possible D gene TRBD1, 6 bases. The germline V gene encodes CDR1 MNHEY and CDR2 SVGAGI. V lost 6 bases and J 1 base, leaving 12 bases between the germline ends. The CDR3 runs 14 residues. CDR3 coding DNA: TGTGCCAGCAGGAGACAGGCGACGAACACTGAAGCTTTCTTT. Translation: CASRRQATNTEAFF.

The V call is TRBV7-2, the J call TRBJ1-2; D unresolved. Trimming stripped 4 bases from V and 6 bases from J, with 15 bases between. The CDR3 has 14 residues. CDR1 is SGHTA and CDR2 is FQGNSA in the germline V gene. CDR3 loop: CASSSRTAQDGYTF. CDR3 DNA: TGTGCCAGCAGCTCCCGGACTGCGCAAGATGGCTACACCTTC.

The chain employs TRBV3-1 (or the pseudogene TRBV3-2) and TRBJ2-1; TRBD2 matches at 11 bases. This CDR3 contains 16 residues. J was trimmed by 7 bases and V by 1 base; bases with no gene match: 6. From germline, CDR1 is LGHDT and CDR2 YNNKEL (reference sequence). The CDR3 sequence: CASSQGTSGSGNEQFF. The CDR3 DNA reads TGTGCCAGCAGCCAAGGTACTAGCGGGAGTGGAAATGAGCAGTTCTTC.

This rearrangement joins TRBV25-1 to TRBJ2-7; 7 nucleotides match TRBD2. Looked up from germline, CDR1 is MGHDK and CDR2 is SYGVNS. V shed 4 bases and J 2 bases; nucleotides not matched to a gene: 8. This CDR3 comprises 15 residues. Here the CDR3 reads CASSALTAGTYEQYF. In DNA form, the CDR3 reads TGTGCCAGCAGTGCGCTAACAGCGGGAACCTACGAGCAGTACTTC.

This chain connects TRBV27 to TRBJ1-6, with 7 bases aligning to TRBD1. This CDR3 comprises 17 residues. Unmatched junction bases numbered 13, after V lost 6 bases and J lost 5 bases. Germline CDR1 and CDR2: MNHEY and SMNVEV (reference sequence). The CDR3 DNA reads TGTGCCAGCAGAAAAGGGACAGCCCAATTTGATAATTCACCCCTCCACTTT. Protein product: CASRKGTAQFDNSPLHF.

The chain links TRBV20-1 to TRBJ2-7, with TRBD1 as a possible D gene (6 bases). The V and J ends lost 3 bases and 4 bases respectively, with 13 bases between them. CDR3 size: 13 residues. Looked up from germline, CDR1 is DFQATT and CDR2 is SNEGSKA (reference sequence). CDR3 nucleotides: TGCAGTGCTAGTGGACAGATTTTATACGAGCAGTACTTC. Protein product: CSASGQILYEQYF.

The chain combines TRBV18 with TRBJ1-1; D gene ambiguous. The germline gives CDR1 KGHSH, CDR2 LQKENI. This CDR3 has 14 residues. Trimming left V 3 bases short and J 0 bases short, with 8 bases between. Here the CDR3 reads CASSPVELNTEAFF. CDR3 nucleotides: TGTGCCAGCTCACCCGTAGAACTGAACACTGAAGCTTTCTTT.

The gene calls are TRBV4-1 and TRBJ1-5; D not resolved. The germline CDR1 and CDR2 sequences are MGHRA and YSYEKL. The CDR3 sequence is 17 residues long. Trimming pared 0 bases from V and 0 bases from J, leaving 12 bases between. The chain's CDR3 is CASSQELRGYSNQPQHF. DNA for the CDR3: TGCGCCAGCAGCCAAGAATTAAGAGGGTATAGCAATCAGCCCCAGCATTTT.

The CDR3 region is CASSDLGQMNTEAFF. CDR3 DNA: TGTGCCAGTAGTGATCTGGGACAGATGAACACTGAAGCTTTCTTT. V usage is TRBV19 and J usage is TRBJ1-1; 7 bases match TRBD1. CDR3 length: 15 amino acids. CDR1 is LNHDA, CDR2 SQIVND, per germline (reference sequence). J gave up 0 bases and V 5 bases, and 6 bases lay outside the gene matches. Full variable domain (rest looked up from reference TRBV19 and TRBJ1-1): DGGITQSPKYLFRKEGQNVTLSCEQNLNHDAMYWYRQDPGQGLRLIYYSQIVNDFQKGDIAEGYSVSREKKESFPLTVTSAQKNPTAFYLCASSDLGQMNTEAFFGQGTRLTVV.

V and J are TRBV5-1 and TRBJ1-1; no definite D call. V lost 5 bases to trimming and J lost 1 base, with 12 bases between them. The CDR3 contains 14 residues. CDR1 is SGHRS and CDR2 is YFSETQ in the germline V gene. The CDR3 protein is CASRSGTTNTEAFF. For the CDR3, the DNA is TGCGCCAGCAGGTCAGGTACAACGAACACTGAAGCTTTCTTT.

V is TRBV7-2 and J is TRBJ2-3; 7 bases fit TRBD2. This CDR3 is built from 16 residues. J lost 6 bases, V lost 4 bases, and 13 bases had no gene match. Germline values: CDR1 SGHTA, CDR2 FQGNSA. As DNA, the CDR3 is TGTGCCAGCAGCTCCCTGGGGAGCGGGACCCCCGATACGCAGTATTTT. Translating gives CASSSLGSGTPDTQYF.

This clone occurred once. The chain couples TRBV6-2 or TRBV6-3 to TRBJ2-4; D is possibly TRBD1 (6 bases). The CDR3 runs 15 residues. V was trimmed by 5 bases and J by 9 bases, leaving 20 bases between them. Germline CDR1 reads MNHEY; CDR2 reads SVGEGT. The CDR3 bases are TGTGCCAGCAGTACTACAGGGTCCGGTCTTGGCATTCAGTACTTC. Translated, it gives CASSTTGSGLGIQYF.

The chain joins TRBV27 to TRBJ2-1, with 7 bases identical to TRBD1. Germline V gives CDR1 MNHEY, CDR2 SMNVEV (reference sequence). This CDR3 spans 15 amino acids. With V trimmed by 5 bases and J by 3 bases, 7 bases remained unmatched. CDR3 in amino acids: CASSKPGTVYNEQFF. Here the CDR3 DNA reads TGTGCCAGCAGTAAGCCCGGGACAGTCTACAATGAGCAGTTCTTC.

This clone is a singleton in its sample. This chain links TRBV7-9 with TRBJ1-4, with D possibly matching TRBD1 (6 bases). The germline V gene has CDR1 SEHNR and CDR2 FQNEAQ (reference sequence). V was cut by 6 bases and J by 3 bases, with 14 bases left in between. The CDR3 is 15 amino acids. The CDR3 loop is CASSGTNLANEKLFF. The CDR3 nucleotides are TGTGCCAGCAGTGGGACAAACTTGGCTAATGAAAAACTGTTTTTT.

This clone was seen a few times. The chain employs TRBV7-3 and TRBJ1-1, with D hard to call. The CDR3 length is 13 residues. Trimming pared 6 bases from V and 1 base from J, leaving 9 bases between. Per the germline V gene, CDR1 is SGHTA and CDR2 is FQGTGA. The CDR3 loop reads CASSRYRNTEAFF. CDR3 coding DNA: TGTGCCAGCAGTCGTTACAGGAACACTGAAGCTTTCTTT.

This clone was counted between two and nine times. CDR3 amino acids: CSVALTGELFF. In DNA, the CDR3 is TGCAGCGTTGCCTTAACCGGGGAGCTGTTTTTT. V and J are TRBV29-1 and TRBJ2-2; no clear D. Trimming left V 4 bases short and J 5 bases short, with 5 bases between. The CDR3 runs 11 residues. CDR1 and CDR2 (germline): SQVTM, ANQGSEA.

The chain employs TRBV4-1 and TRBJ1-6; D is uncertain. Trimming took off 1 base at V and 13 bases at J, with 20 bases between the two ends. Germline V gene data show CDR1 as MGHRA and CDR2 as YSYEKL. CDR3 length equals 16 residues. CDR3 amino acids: CASSQAPTPDVDPLHF. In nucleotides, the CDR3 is TGCGCCAGCAGCCAAGCCCCGACTCCTGACGTTGATCCCCTCCACTTT.

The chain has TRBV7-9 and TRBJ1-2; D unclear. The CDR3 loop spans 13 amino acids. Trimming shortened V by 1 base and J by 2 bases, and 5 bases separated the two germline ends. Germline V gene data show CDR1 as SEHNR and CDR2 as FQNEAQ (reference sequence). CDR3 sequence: CASSLGQNYGYTF. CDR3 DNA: TGTGCCAGCAGCTTAGGTCAGAACTATGGCTACACCTTC.

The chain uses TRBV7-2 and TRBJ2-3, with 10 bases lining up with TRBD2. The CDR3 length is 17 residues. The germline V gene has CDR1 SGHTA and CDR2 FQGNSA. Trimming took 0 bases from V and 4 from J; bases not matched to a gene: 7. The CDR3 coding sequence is TGTGCCAGCAGCTTAGCCGCGAGCGGGGGGGTAGCAGATACGCAGTATTTT. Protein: CASSLAASGGVADTQYF.